The clone carrying this T cell receptor beta chain has a handful of counts. Its target is not known. Germline V lookup: CDR1 SGHRS, CDR2 YFSETQ. This CDR3 is 14 amino acids long. Losses at the gene ends were 6 bases for V and 4 bases for J; bases not matched to a gene: 9. Sequencing was performed with immunoSEQ multiplex PCR; in TCRdb, only in-frame clones are kept and a portion is missing. Counted here are approximately 77,000 clones, 75% to 90% occurring once; the ten biggest clones make up approximately 2.2%. This record belongs to a study of OX40 agonist ivuxolimab in advanced cancers. Overall study context: Patients in the trial were receiving intravenous ivuxolimab every 2 weeks, at doses of 0.01 to 10 mg/kg.

Broader study findings: More expanded clones were seen, on average, in CD8+ T cells than in CD4+.

This TCR was sampled from an adult with an advanced solid tumor such as melanoma, head and neck, liver or kidney cancer. Source: CD4+ or CD8+ T cells sorted from blood, taken in a trial of the OX40 agonist ivuxolimab. The rearrangement links TRBV5-1 to TRBJ1-1; 7 bases fit TRBD1. The CDR3 sequence: CASKSTAGGTEAFF. CDR3 sequence (DNA): TGCGCCAGCAAATCAACGGCAGGGGGCACTGAAGCTTTCTTT.